These 7 T cell receptor beta chains came from one sample sequenced in a study of cytomegalovirus exposure and HLA in healthy donors. The PCR was carried out with 60 Vbeta primers and 13 Jbeta primers. The protocol was immunoSEQ multiplex PCR, while the TCRdb copy is restricted to in-frame clones and leaves out a portion. The table lists some 90,000 clones, about three quarters of them singletons. Sequenced input: PBMCs. These receptors were obtained from a boy between 10 and 17 years old in good health and CMV-seronegative.

This sequence joins TRBV28 and TRBJ1-2; no clear D. This CDR3 is built from 12 residues. Trimming shortened V by 7 bases and J by 4 bases, and 10 bases separated the two germline ends. CDR1 MDHEN and CDR2 SYDVKM come from the germline V gene. The CDR3 loop reads CASTGLSYGYTF. DNA of the CDR3: TGTGCCAGCACGGGGTTAAGCTATGGCTACACCTTC.

This chain connects TRBV11-2 to TRBJ1-3; 8 positions match TRBD1. V was pared by 6 bases and J by 3 bases, with 4 bases of the junction left unmatched. Germline lookup yields CDR1 SGHAT and CDR2 FQNNGV. CDR3 length: 14 amino acids. The DNA of the CDR3 is TGTGCCAGCAGTTACGGGACAGGTGGAAACACCATATATTTT. It specifies CASSYGTGGNTIYF.

This chain connects TRBV30 to TRBJ2-5, with TRBD1 matching 10 bases. From germline, CDR1 is GTSNPN and CDR2 SVGIG (reference sequence). The trim removed 3 bases at V and 10 bases at J, leaving 8 bases unmatched. The CDR3 loop spans 13 amino acids. CDR3 in DNA: TGTGCCTGGAGCCCCGGGACAGGGGTCATCCAGTACTTC. This codes for CAWSPGTGVIQYF.

CDR3 in amino acids: CASSPISTANTGELFF. Written as DNA, the CDR3 is TGTGCCAGCTCACCCATATCGACAGCGAACACCGGGGAGCTGTTTTTT. J is TRBJ2-2 and V is TRBV18; D perhaps matches TRBD1 (5 bases). The length of the CDR3 is 16 residues. Germline V gene sequence: CDR1 KGHSH, CDR2 LQKENI. The ends were cut back, 3 bases at V and 0 bases at J, with 11 bases in the middle.

V gene TRBV6-5 combines with J gene TRBJ2-7, with a weak D call TRBD1 (6 bases). The CDR3 has 14 residues. V shed 2 bases and J shed 3 bases, with 11 bases lying between them. CDR1 and CDR2 from the germline V gene are MNHEY and SVGAGI. CDR3 loop: CASSYRDKLYEQYF. The CDR3 DNA reads as TGTGCCAGCAGTTACAGGGACAAGCTCTACGAGCAGTACTTC.

The chain links TRBV30 to TRBJ1-6; a possible D gene is TRBD1 (5 bases). The CDR3 is made up of 12 amino acids. Trimming took off 3 bases at V and 8 bases at J, with 8 bases between the two ends. Germline V gene data show CDR1 as GTSNPN and CDR2 as SVGIG (reference sequence). CDR3 protein: CAWRGLDSPLHF. As DNA, the CDR3 is TGTGCCTGGAGGGGGCTTGATTCACCCCTCCACTTT.

The rearrangement uses TRBV27 and TRBJ2-7; 8 nucleotides match TRBD1. Losses at the gene ends were 4 bases for V and 5 bases for J; bases not matched to a gene: 7. CDR1 MNHEY and CDR2 SMNVEV come from the germline V gene (reference sequence). This CDR3 contains 14 residues. CDR3: CASSSRGRGDEQYF. Written as DNA, the CDR3 is TGTGCCAGCAGTTCCAGGGGGCGCGGGGACGAGCAGTACTTC.